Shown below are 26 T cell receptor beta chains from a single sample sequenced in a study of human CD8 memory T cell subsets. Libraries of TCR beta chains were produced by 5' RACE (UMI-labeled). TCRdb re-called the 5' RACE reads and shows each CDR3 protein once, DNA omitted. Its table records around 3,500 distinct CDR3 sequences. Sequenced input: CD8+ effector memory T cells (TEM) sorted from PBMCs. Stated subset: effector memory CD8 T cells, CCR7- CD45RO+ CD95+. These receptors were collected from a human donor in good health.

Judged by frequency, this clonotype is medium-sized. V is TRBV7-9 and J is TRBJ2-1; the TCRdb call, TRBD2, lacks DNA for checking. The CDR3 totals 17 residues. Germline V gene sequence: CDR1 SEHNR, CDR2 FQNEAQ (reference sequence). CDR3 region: CASSFGTSGQPDNEQFF. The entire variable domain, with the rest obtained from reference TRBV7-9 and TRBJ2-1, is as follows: DTGVSQNPRHKITKRGQNVTFRCDPISEHNRLYWYRQTLGQGPEFLTYFQNEAQLEKSRLLSDRFSAERPKGSFSTLEIQRTEQGDSAMYLCASSFGTSGQPDNEQFFGPGTRLTVL.

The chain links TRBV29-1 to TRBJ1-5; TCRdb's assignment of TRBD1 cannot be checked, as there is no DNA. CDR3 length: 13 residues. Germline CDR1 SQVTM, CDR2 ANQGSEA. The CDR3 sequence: CSVGAGEDQPQHF.

The CDR3 is CASSFGTGESSPLHF. The gene calls are TRBV27 and TRBJ1-6; TCRdb indicates TRBD1, and absent DNA this call remains unverified. The CDR3 extends over 15 amino acids. CDR1 is MNHEY and CDR2 is SMNVEV in the germline V gene (reference sequence).

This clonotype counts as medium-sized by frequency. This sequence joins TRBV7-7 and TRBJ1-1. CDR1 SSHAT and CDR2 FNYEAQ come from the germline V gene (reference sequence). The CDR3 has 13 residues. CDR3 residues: CASSLERSTEAFF.

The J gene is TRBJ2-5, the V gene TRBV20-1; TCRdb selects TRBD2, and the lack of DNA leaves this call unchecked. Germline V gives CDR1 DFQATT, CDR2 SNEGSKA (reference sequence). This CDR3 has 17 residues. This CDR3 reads CSARGGETSGLQETQYF.

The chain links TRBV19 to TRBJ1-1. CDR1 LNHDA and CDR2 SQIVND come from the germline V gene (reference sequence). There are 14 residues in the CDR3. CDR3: CASSIDRGYTEAFF.

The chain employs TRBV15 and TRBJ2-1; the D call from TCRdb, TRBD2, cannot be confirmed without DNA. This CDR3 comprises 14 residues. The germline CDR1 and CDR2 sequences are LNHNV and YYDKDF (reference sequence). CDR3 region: CATSRDGSVNEQFF.

CDR3 loop: CASSFGPQGVEQFF. This rearrangement joins TRBV27 to TRBJ2-1; as DNA is missing, the TRBD2 call by TCRdb cannot be tested. Looked up from germline, CDR1 is MNHEY and CDR2 is SMNVEV (reference sequence). The CDR3 extends over 14 amino acids.

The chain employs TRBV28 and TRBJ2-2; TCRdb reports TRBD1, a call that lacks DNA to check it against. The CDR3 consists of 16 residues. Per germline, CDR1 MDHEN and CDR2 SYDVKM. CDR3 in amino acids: CASSLRPGQLTGELFF.

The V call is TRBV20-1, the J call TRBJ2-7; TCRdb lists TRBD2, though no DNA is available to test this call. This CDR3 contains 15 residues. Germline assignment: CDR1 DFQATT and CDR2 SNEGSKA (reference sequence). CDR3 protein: CSADSLAGEIDEQYF.

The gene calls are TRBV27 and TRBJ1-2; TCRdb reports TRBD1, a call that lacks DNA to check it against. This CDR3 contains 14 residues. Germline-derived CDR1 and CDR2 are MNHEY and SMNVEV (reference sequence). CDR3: CASSPGGQTYGYTF.

CDR3 region: CASSLTGGSGELFF. The chain couples TRBV7-3 to TRBJ2-2; TCRdb designates TRBD1, a call that cannot be tested without DNA. Germline V gives CDR1 SGHTA, CDR2 FQGTGA. The CDR3 sequence is 14 residues long.

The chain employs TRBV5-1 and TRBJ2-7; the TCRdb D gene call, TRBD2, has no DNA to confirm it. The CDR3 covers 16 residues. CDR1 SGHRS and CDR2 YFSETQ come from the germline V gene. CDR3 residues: CASSLGLAGDSYEQYF.

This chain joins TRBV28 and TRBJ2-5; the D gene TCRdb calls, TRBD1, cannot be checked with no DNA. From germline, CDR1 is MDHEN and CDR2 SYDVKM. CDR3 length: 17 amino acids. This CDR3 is CASSPQGASGFQETQYF.

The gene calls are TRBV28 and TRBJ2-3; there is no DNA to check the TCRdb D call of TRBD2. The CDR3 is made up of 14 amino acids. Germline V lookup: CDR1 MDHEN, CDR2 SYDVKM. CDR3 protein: CASSPDLRTDTQYF.

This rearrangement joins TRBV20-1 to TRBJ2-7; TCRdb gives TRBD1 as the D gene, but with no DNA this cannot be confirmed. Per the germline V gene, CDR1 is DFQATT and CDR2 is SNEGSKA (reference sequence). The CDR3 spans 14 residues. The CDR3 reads CSARGPGSDYEQYF.

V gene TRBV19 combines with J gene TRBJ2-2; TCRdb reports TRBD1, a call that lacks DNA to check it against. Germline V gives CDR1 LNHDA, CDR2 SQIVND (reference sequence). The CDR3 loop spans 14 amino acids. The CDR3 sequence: CASSWPGDTGELFF.

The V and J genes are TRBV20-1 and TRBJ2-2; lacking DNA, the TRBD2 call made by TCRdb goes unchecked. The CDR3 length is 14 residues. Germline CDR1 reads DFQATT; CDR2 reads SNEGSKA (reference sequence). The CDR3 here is CSARGKRESGELFF.

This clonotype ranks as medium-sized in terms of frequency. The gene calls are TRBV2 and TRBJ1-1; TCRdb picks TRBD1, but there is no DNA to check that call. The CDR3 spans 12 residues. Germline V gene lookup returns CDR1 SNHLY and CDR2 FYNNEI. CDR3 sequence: CARDRPNTEAFF.

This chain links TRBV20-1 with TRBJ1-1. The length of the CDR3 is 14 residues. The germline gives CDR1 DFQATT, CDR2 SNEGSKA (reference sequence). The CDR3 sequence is CSARGGGGYTEAFF.

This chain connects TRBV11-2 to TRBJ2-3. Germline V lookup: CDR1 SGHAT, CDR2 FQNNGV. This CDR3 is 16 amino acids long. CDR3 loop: CASSWNRGSYTDTQYF. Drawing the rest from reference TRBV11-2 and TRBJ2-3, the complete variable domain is EAGVAQSPRYKIIEKRQSVAFWCNPISGHATLYWYQQILGQGPKLLIQFQNNGVVDDSQLPKDRFSAERLKGVDSTLKIQPAKLEDSAVYLCASSWNRGSYTDTQYFGPGTRLTVL.

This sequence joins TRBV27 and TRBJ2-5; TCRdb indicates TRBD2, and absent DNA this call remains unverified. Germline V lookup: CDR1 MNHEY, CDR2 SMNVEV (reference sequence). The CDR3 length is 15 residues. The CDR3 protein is CASSSRLVAGETQYF.

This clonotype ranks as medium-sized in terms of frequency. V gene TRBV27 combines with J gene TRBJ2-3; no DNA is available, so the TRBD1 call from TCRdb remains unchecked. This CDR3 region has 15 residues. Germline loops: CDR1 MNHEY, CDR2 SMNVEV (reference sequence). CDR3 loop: CASSLMGTVLDTQYF.

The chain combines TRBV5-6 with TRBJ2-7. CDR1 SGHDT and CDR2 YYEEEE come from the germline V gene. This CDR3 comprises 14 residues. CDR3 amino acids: CASSLTGRSYEQYF.

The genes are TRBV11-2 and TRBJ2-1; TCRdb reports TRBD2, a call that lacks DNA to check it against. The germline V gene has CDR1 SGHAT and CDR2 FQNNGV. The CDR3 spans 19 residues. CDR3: CASSLGPYAPSGENNEQFF.

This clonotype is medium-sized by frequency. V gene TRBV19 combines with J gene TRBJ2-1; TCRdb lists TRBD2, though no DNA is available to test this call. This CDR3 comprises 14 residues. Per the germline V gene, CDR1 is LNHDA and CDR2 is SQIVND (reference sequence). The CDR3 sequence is CASSVPGLDNEQFF. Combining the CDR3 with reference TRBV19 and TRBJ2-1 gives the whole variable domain DGGITQSPKYLFRKEGQNVTLSCEQNLNHDAMYWYRQDPGQGLRLIYYSQIVNDFQKGDIAEGYSVSREKKESFPLTVTSAQKNPTAFYLCASSVPGLDNEQFFGPGTRLTVL.